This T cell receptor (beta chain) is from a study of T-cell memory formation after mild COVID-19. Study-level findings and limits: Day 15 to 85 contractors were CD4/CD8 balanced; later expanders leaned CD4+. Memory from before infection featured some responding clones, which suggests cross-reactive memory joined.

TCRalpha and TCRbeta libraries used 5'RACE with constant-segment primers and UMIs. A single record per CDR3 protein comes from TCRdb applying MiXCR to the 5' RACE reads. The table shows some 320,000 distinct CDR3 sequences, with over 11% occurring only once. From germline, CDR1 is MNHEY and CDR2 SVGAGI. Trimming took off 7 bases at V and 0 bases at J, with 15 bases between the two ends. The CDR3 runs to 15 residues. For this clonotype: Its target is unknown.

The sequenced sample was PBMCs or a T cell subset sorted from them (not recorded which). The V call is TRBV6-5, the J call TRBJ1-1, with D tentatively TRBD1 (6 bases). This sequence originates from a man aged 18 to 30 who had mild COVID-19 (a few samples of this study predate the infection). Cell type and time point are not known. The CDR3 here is CASTKRGGVNTEAFF. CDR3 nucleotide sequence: TGTGCCAGCACCAAACGGGGGGGCGTGAACACTGAAGCTTTCTTT.